A single sample is the source of the 10 T cell receptor beta chains below, sequenced in a study of blood T cell repertoires in COVID-19. Sequencing used immunoSEQ multiplex PCR; TCRdb keeps in-frame clones, though not all of them. The data show roughly 270,000 clones, around 84% seen once. Sample: PBMCs or T cells enriched from blood (not recorded which). All receptors derive from a woman aged 45 to 65 who had recovered from COVID-19.

The V call is TRBV4-3, the J call TRBJ2-1; the D is unclear. V lost 1 base and J lost 0, with 10 bases in between. This CDR3 comprises 16 residues. CDR1 and CDR2 from the germline V gene are LGHNA and YSLEER. Here the CDR3 DNA reads TGCGCCAGCAGCCAAGTAATTACGGTCTCCTACAATGAGCAGTTCTTC. This gives the protein CASSQVITVSYNEQFF.

This clone has more than one count but fewer than ten. The CDR3 DNA reads as TGTGCCAGCAGAGACGGACAGATTGGCGCCGGGGAGCTGTTTTTT. This gives the protein CASRDGQIGAGELFF. The chain links TRBV3-1 (or the pseudogene TRBV3-2) to TRBJ2-2, with a tentative D call TRBD1 (6 bases). The CDR3 consists of 15 residues. CDR1 LGHDT and CDR2 YNNKEL come from the germline V gene (reference sequence). The germline V and J ends were trimmed by 6 bases and 6 bases, with 17 bases remaining between them.

The rearrangement joins TRBV7-9 to TRBJ2-1; 11 positions match TRBD2. Germline lookup yields CDR1 SEHNR and CDR2 FQNEAQ (reference sequence). The junction had 3 bases not matched to a gene; V was cut back by 1 base and J by 7 bases. The CDR3 runs to 15 residues. CDR3 sequence: CASSLGLAGSNEQFF. DNA of the CDR3: TGTGCCAGCAGCTTAGGACTAGCGGGATCAAATGAGCAGTTCTTC.

The rearrangement uses TRBV7-9 and TRBJ1-4; D possibly corresponds to TRBD1 (5 bases). The length of the CDR3 is 15 residues. CDR1 is SEHNR, CDR2 FQNEAQ, per germline (reference sequence). Between the trimmed V and J ends, which lost 5 bases and 7 bases, there was a span of 17 bases. The CDR3 nucleotides are TGTGCCAGCAGCCCAAAGAGCAGGGCTAGTGAAAAACTGTTTTTT. Protein sequence: CASSPKSRASEKLFF.

The genes are TRBV27 and TRBJ1-5; TRBD1 matches 7 bases. V lost 5 bases to trimming and J lost 1 base; unmatched junction nucleotides: 11. The germline gives CDR1 MNHEY, CDR2 SMNVEV (reference sequence). The length of the CDR3 is 17 residues. CDR3 DNA: TGTGCCAGCAGTCCCCGAGGAGGGGGCTCGAGCAATCAGCCCCAGCATTTT. It encodes CASSPRGGGSSNQPQHF.

The rearrangement links TRBV6-5 to TRBJ1-1, with D perhaps TRBD1 (6 bases). CDR3 length: 14 amino acids. Germline values: CDR1 MNHEY, CDR2 SVGAGI. With 7 bases removed from V and 1 base from J, the gap between germline ends came to 13 bases. As DNA, the CDR3 is TGTGCCAGCACTAAGCAGGGGCCGAACACTGAAGCTTTCTTT. This encodes CASTKQGPNTEAFF.

V is TRBV3-1 (or the pseudogene TRBV3-2) and J is TRBJ1-6, with TRBD1 identical over 7 bases. There are 15 residues in the CDR3. V lost 2 bases and J lost 7; bases outside the gene matches: 5. Germline CDR1 LGHDT, CDR2 YNNKEL (reference sequence). In nucleotides, the CDR3 is TGTGCCAGCAGCCAACCGGGACAGTGGAATTCACCCCTCCACTTT. Translated, it gives CASSQPGQWNSPLHF.

This clone was counted between two and nine times. The chain links TRBV5-1 to TRBJ1-1, with D possibly being TRBD1 (5 bases). Looked up from germline, CDR1 is SGHRS and CDR2 is YFSETQ. This CDR3 region has 14 residues. V was cut by 1 base and J by 3 bases, with 10 bases left in between. The CDR3: CASSLIRADTEAFF. CDR3 coding DNA: TGCGCCAGCAGCTTGATCAGGGCGGACACTGAAGCTTTCTTT.

The chain's CDR3 is CASSLLGGRTEAFF. The CDR3 nucleotides read TGTGCCAGCAGTTTACTAGGGGGAAGGACTGAAGCTTTCTTT. The chain employs TRBV27 and TRBJ1-1; D is perhaps TRBD1 (6 bases). V was cut by 2 bases and J by 5 bases, with 12 bases left in between. Germline lookup yields CDR1 MNHEY and CDR2 SMNVEV (reference sequence). The CDR3 spans 14 residues.

The chain employs TRBV5-1 and TRBJ2-5; 14 nucleotides line up with TRBD2. The CDR3 sequence is 17 residues long. CDR1 is SGHRS and CDR2 is YFSETQ in the germline V gene. The ends lost 3 bases at V and 5 bases at J; junction bases unmatched: 9. The CDR3 loop reads CASSWGTSGGVRETQYF. In DNA form, the CDR3 reads TGCGCCAGCAGCTGGGGGACTAGCGGGGGAGTCAGGGAGACCCAGTACTTC.